A single sample is the source of the 17 T cell receptor beta chains below, sequenced in a study of blood T cell repertoires in COVID-19. Using immunoSEQ multiplex PCR, the repertoire was profiled, and TCRdb retains in-frame clones only, with some absent. The sample has about 310,000 clones; about nine tenths are singletons. What was sequenced was peripheral blood. The source is a man between 45 and 60 years old with active or convalescent COVID-19.

The rearrangement links TRBV9 to TRBJ2-1; D call uncertain. Trimming left V 0 bases short and J 9 bases short, with 10 bases between. This CDR3 region has 13 residues. Per the germline V gene, CDR1 is SGDLS and CDR2 is YYNGEE. The CDR3 DNA reads as TGTGCCAGCAGCGTAGTTTTTTCGGGTGAGCAGTTCTTC. Its protein is CASSVVFSGEQFF.

This chain joins TRBV5-6 and TRBJ1-2; possible D gene TRBD1, 5 bases. From germline, CDR1 is SGHDT and CDR2 YYEEEE. The CDR3 has 17 residues. V was pared by 3 bases and J by 4 bases, with 22 bases between. The CDR3 DNA sequence: TGTGCCAGCAGCTCGCTCCCCGGGGGAAGGGAAGGCTATGGCTACACCTTC. Residues: CASSSLPGGREGYGYTF.

This rearrangement joins TRBV4-1 to TRBJ2-3; 11 bases align to TRBD2. This CDR3 is built from 17 residues. Germline CDR1 MGHRA, CDR2 YSYEKL. Trimming at V came to 6 bases and at J to 4 bases, leaving 12 bases not matched to a gene. CDR3 loop: CASSIAGGLSGADTQYF. The CDR3 coding sequence is TGCGCCAGCAGTATAGCGGGGGGGCTTAGCGGGGCAGATACGCAGTATTTT.

A single count supports this clone. The chain uses TRBV7-5 and TRBJ2-3; TRBD2, the table's D call, was not compared with the DNA. TRBV7-5 is reported as a pseudogene. CDR3 length: 17 amino acids. The CDR3 sequence is CARNRIARTRGLDTQYF. CDR3 nucleotides: TGTGCCAGAAATCGCATTGCCAGGACTAGGGGTTTAGATACGCAGTATTTT.

V and J are TRBV7-3 and TRBJ2-1; D gene ambiguous. The CDR3 totals 12 residues. V lost 2 bases and J 5 bases, leaving 4 bases between the germline ends. In germline, CDR1 is SGHTA, CDR2 FQGTGA. CDR3 coding DNA: TGTGCCAGCAGCTTAGCGGACAATGAGCAGTTCTTC. This codes for CASSLADNEQFF.

This chain joins TRBV25-1 and TRBJ1-3; perhaps TRBD1 as D (5 bases). The CDR3 extends over 14 amino acids. With 6 bases removed from V and 1 base from J, the gap between germline ends came to 10 bases. Germline values: CDR1 MGHDK, CDR2 SYGVNS. The CDR3 spells CASRRGTSGNTIYF. DNA of the CDR3: TGTGCCAGCAGGCGGGGGACGTCTGGAAACACCATATATTTT.

The gene calls are TRBV18 and TRBJ1-1, with 8 nucleotides matching TRBD1. Looked up from germline, CDR1 is KGHSH and CDR2 is LQKENI. There are 16 residues in the CDR3. The V segment lost 3 bases and the J segment 2 bases; nucleotides outside the gene matches: 8. Here the CDR3 DNA reads TGTGCCAGCTCACCTACAACAACAGGGGGAAACACTGAAGCTTTCTTT. Encoded protein: CASSPTTTGGNTEAFF. The full variable domain, rest sourced from reference TRBV18 and TRBJ1-1, is NAGVMQNPRHLVRRRGQEARLRCSPMKGHSHVYWYRQLPEEGLKFMVYLQKENIIDESGMPKERFSAEFPKEGPSILRIQQVVRGDSAAYFCASSPTTTGGNTEAFFGQGTRLTVV.

The rearrangement links TRBV7-6 to TRBJ2-5, with D possibly being TRBD2 (6 bases). V was pared by 2 bases and J by 5 bases, with 12 bases between. The CDR3 runs to 14 residues. Germline CDR1 and CDR2: SGHVS and FNYEAQ. This CDR3 reads CASSLSGVVETQYF. CDR3 sequence (DNA): TGTGCCAGCAGCTTATCGGGAGTGGTGGAGACCCAGTACTTC.

V gene TRBV27 combines with J gene TRBJ1-1, with D possibly being TRBD1 (6 bases). There are 13 residues in the CDR3. In germline, CDR1 is MNHEY, CDR2 SMNVEV (reference sequence). Deletions cut 5 bases from V and 0 bases from J, with 7 bases between. CDR3 nucleotides: TGTGCCAGCAGTAGGGGGATGAACACTGAAGCTTTCTTT. It specifies CASSRGMNTEAFF.

The V and J genes are TRBV19 and TRBJ1-2; possibly TRBD1 for D (6 bases). The CDR3 consists of 12 residues. Germline V gene data show CDR1 as LNHDA and CDR2 as SQIVND (reference sequence). V lost 5 bases and J 5 bases, leaving 9 bases between the germline ends. The CDR3 DNA reads TGTGCCAGTAGTCCAGGACAGTATGGCTACACCTTC. Amino acid sequence: CASSPGQYGYTF.

This clone was detected once. The chain links TRBV19 to TRBJ2-1, with 11 nucleotides matching TRBD2. Germline V gene lookup returns CDR1 LNHDA and CDR2 SQIVND (reference sequence). The CDR3 is 17 amino acids. V gave up 6 bases and J gave up 8 bases; unmatched junction bases: 15. The CDR3 is CASSWYTTSGSRDEQFF. The CDR3 coding sequence is TGTGCCAGTAGCTGGTATACTACTAGCGGGAGTCGCGATGAGCAGTTCTTC. The whole variable domain, remainder taken from reference TRBV19 and TRBJ2-1, is DGGITQSPKYLFRKEGQNVTLSCEQNLNHDAMYWYRQDPGQGLRLIYYSQIVNDFQKGDIAEGYSVSREKKESFPLTVTSAQKNPTAFYLCASSWYTTSGSRDEQFFGPGTRLTVL.

V gene TRBV2 combines with J gene TRBJ1-2; maybe TRBD1 (6 bases). Between the trimmed V and J ends, which lost 6 bases and 3 bases, there was a span of 17 bases. The CDR3 contains 15 residues. Germline V gene data show CDR1 as SNHLY and CDR2 as FYNNEI. The DNA of the CDR3 is TGTGCCAGCAGGCCTTTTGGGGGCCAGGACTATGGCTACACCTTC. This sequence encodes CASRPFGGQDYGYTF.

This chain uses TRBV18 with TRBJ1-5; a possible D gene is TRBD1 (5 bases). Germline CDR1 KGHSH, CDR2 LQKENI. This CDR3 spans 16 amino acids. Trimming took off 2 bases at V and 4 bases at J, with 15 bases between the two ends. The DNA for the CDR3 is TGTGCCAGCTCACCAAGCGTCCAGGGAGGGAATCAGCCCCAGCATTTT. Its translation is CASSPSVQGGNQPQHF.

This sequence joins TRBV5-1 and TRBJ1-2, with a weak D call TRBD1 (5 bases). Germline CDR1 and CDR2: SGHRS and YFSETQ. The CDR3 has 15 residues. Trimming took 1 base from V and 4 from J, leaving 14 bases between them. Written as DNA, the CDR3 is TGCGCCAGCAGCTTGATCTGGGGTAGGGGCTATGGCTACACCTTC. Translation: CASSLIWGRGYGYTF.

This chain connects TRBV7-2 to TRBJ1-3; possibly TRBD1 for D (6 bases). There are 16 residues in the CDR3. CDR1 is SGHTA and CDR2 is FQGNSA in the germline V gene. Trimming shortened V by 1 base and J by 2 bases, and 12 bases separated the two germline ends. As DNA, the CDR3 is TGTGCCAGCAGCTTAGGGGCAGGGGCGGCTGGAAACACCATATATTTT. Amino acids: CASSLGAGAAGNTIYF.

The chain is built from TRBV10-3 and TRBJ1-2; weak D call: TRBD1 (6 bases). The germline CDR1 and CDR2 sequences are ENHRY and SYGVKD. This CDR3 region has 14 residues. Trimming cost V 7 bases and J 2 bases, with 14 bases left between them. Written as DNA, the CDR3 is TGTGCCATCAATTCAGGGGATTTGAACTATGGCTACACCTTC. Translation gives CAINSGDLNYGYTF.

This clone was recorded once. This chain uses TRBV7-2 with TRBJ2-3, with 8 bases that match TRBD2. Germline V lookup: CDR1 SGHTA, CDR2 FQGNSA. V lost 5 bases and J lost 2; bases outside the gene matches: 18. This CDR3 contains 19 residues. CDR3 nucleotides: TGTGCCAGCAGCCCTTCCCTAGGTGCGGGGGGCCCTCCCACAGATACGCAGTATTTT. Translating gives CASSPSLGAGGPPTDTQYF.